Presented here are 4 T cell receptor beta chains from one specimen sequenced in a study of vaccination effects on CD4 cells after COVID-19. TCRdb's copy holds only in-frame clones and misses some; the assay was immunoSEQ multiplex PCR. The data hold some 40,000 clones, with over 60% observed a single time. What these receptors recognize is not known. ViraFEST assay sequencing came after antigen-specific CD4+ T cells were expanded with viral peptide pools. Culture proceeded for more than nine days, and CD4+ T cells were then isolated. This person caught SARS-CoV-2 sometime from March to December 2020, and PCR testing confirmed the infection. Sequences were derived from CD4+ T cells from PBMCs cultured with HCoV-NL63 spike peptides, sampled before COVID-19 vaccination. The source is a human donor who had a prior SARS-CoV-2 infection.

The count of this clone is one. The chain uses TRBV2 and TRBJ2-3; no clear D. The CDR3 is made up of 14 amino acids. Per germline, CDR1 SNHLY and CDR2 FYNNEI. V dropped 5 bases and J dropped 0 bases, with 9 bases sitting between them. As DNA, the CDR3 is TGTGCCAGCAGTCCCGGCAGCAGCACAGATACGCAGTATTTT. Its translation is CASSPGSSTDTQYF.

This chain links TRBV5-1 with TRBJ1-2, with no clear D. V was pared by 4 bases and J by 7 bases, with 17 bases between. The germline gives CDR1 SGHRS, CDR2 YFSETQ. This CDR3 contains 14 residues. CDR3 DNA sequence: TGCGCCAGCAGCCCACCGGGCCTGCGCTCTGGCTACACCTTC. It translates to CASSPPGLRSGYTF.

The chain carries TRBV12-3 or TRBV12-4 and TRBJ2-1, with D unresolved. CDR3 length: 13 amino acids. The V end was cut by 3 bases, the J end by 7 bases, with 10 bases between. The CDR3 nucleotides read TGTGCCAGCAGTTTTGTCGTGGGGAATGAGCAGTTCTTC. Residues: CASSFVVGNEQFF.

The chain's CDR3 is CASSQTAAGYEQYF. The CDR3 region has the DNA TGTGCCAGCAGCCAAACAGCGGCGGGCTACGAGCAGTACTTC. The V gene is TRBV3-1 (or the pseudogene TRBV3-2), the J gene TRBJ2-7; D is possibly TRBD2 (5 bases). The V end lost 2 bases, the J end lost 3 bases, and 11 bases lay between the germline ends. This CDR3 is built from 14 residues. Per the germline V gene, CDR1 is LGHDT and CDR2 is YNNKEL (reference sequence).